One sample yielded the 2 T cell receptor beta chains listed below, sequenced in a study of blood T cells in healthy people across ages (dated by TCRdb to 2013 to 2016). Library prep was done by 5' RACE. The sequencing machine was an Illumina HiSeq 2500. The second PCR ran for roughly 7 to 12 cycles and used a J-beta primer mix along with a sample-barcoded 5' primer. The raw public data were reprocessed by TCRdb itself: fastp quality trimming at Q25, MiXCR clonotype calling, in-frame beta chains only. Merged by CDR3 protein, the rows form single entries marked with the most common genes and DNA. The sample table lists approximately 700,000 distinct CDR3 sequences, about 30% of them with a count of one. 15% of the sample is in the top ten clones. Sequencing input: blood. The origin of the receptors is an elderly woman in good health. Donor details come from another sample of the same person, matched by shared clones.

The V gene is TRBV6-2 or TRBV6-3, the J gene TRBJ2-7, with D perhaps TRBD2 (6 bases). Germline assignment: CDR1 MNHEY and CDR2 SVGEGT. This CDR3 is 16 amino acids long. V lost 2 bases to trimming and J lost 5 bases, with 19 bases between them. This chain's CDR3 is CASSYGTREPFDEQYF. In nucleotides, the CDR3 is TGTGCCAGCAGTTACGGGACCCGGGAGCCGTTCGACGAGCAGTACTTC.

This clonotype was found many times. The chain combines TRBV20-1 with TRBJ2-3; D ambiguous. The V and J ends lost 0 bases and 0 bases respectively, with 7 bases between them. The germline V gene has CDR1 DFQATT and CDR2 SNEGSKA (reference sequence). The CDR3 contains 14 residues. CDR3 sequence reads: CSARDAQSTDTQYF. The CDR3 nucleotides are TGCAGTGCTAGAGATGCACAGAGCACAGATACGCAGTATTTT.